The entry that follows covers one T cell receptor (beta chain) sequence. What it binds is unknown. These data come from a study of blood T cells in healthy people across ages. A second roughly 7 to 12 cycle PCR used barcoded and J-beta primers. Samples each returned at least 3 million CDR3-containing paired-end reads. TCRdb recomputed calls from the 5' RACE reads with MiXCR, one row per CDR3 protein. The sample holds around 1,000,000 distinct CDR3 sequences, more than 30% seen once. Study findings and constraints: Higher diversity, along with more naive CD4+ cells, distinguished long-lived donors from aged donors.

The sequenced sample consisted of blood. The receptor's source is a man between 18 and 29 years old in good health.

Written as DNA, the CDR3 is TGCAGTGCTAGAGAGCCAGGGAGGGACACTGAAGCTTTCTTT. This gives the protein CSAREPGRDTEAFF. This sequence joins TRBV20-1 and TRBJ1-1, with a possible D match to TRBD1 (5 bases). V shed 0 bases and J shed 3 bases, with 11 bases lying between them. Germline CDR1 DFQATT, CDR2 SNEGSKA (reference sequence). This CDR3 has 14 amino acids.